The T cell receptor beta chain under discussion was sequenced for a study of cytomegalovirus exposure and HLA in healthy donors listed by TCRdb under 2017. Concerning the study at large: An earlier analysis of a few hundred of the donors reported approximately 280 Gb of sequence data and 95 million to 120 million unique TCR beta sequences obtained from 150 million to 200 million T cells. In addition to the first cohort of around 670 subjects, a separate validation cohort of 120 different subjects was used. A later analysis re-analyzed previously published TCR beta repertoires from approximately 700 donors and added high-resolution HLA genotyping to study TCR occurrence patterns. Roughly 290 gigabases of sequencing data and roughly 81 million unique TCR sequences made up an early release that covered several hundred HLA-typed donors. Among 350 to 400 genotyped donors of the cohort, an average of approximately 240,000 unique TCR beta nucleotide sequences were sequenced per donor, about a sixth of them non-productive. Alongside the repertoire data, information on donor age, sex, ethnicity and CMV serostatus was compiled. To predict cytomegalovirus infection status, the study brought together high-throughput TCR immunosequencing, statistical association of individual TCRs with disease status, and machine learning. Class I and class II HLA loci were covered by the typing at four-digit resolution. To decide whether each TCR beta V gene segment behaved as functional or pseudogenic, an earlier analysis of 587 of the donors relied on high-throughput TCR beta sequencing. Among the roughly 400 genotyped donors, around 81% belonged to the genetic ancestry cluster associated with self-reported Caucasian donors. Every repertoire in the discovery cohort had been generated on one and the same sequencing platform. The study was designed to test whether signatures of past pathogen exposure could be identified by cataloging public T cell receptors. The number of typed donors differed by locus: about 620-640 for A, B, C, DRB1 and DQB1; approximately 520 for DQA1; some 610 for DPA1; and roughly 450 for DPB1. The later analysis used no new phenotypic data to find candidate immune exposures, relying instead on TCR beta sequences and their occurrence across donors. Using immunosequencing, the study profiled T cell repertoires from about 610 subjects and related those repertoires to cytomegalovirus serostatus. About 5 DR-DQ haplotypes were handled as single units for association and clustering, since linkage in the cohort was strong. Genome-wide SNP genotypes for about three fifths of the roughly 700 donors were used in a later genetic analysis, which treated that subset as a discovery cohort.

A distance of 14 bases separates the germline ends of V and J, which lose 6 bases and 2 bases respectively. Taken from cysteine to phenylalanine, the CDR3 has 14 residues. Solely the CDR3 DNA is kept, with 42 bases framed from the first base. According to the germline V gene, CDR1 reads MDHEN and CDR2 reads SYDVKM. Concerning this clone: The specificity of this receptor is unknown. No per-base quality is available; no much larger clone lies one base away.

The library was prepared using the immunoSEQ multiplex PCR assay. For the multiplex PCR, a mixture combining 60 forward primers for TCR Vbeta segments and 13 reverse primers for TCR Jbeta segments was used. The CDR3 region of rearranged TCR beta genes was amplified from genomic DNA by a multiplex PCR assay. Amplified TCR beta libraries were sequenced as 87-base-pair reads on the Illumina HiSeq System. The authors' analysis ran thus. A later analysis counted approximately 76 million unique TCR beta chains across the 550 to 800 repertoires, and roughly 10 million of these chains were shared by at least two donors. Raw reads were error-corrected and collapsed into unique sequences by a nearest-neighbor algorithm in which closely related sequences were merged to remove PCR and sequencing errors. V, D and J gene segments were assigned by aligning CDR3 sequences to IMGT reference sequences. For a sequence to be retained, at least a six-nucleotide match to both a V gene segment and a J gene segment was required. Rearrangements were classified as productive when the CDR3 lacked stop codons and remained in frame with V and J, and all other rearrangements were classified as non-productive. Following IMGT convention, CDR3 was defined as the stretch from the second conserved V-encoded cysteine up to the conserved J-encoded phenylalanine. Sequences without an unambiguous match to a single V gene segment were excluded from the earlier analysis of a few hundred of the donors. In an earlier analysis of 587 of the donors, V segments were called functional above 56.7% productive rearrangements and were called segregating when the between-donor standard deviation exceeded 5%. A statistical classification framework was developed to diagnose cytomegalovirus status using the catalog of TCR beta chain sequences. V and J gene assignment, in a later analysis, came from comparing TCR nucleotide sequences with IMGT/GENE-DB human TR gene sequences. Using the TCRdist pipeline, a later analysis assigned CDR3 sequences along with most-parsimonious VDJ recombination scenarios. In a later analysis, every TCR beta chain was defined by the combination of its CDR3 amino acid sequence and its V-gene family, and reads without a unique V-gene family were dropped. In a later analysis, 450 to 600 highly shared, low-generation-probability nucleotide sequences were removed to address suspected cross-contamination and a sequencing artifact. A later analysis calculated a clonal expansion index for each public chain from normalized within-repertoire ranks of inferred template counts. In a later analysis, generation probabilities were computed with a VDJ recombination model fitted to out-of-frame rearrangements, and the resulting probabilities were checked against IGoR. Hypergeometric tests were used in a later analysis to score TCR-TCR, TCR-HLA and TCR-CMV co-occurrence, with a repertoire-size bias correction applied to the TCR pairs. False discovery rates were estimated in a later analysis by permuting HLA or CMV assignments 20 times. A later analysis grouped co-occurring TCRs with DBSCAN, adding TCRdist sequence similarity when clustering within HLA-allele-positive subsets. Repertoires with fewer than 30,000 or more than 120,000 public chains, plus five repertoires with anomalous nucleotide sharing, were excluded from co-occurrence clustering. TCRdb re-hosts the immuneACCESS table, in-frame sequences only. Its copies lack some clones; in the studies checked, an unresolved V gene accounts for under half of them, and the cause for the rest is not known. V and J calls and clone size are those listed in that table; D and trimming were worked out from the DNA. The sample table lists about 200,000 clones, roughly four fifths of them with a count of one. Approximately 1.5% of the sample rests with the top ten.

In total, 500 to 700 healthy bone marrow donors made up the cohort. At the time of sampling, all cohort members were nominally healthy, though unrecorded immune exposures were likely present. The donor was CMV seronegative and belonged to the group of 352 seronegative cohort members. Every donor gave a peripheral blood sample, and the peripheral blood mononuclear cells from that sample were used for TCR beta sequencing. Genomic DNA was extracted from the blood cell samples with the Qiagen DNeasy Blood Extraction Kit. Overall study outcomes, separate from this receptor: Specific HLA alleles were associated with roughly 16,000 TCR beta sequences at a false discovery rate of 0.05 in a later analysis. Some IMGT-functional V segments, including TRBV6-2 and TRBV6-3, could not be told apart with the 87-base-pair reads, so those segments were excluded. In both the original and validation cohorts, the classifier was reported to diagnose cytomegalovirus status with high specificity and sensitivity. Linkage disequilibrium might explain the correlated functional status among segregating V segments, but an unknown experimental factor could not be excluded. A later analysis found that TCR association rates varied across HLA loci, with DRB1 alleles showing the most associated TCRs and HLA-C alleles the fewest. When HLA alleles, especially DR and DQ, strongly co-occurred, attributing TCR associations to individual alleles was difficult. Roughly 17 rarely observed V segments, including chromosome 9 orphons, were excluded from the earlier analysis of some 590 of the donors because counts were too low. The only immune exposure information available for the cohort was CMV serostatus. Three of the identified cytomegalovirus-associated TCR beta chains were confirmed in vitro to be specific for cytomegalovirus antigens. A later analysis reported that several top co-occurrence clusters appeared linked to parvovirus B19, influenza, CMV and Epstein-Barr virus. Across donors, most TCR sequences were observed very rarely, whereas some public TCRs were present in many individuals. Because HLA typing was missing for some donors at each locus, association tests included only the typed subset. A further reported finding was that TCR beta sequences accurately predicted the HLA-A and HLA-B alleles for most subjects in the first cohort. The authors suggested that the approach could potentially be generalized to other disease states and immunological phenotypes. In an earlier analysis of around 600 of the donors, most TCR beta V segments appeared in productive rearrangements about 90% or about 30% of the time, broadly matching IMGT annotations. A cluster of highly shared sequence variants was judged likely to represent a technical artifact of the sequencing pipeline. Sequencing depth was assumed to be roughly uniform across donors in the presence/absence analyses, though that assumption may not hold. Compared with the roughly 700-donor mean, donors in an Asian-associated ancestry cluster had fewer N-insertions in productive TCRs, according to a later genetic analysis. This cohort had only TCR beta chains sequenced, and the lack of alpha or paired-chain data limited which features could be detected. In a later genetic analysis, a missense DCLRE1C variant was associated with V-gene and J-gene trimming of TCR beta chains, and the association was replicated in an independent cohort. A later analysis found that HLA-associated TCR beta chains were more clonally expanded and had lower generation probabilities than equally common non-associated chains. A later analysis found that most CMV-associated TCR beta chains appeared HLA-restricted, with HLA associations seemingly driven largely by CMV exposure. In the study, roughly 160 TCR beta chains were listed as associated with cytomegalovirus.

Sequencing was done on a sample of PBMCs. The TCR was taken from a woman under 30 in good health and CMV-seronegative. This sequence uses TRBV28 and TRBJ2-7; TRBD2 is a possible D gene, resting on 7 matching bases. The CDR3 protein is CASRKRGGTYEQYF. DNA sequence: TGTGCCAGCAGGAAAAGGGGGGGGACCTACGAGCAGTACTTC.